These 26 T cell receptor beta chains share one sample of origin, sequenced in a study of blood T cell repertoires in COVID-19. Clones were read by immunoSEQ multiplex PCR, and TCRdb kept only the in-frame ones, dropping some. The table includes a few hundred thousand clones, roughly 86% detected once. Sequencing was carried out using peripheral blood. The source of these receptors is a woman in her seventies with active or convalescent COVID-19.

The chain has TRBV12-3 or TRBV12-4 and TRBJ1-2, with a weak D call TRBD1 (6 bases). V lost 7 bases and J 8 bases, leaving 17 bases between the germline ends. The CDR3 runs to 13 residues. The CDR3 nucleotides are TGTGCCAGCACCCTTACAGGGAATGTAGGCTACACCTTC. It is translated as CASTLTGNVGYTF.

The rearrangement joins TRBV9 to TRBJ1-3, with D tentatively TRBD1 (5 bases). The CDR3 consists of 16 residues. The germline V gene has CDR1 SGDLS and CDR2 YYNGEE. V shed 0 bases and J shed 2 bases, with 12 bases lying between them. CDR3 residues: CASSVDGGTAGNTIYF. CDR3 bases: TGTGCCAGCAGCGTAGACGGAGGGACGGCTGGAAACACCATATATTTT.

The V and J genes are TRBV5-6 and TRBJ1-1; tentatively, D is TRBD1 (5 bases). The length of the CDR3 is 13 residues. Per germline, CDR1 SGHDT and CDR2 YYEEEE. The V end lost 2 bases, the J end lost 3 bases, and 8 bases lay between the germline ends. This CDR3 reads CASSLGEDTEAFF. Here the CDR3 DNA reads TGTGCCAGCAGCTTAGGGGAGGACACTGAAGCTTTCTTT.

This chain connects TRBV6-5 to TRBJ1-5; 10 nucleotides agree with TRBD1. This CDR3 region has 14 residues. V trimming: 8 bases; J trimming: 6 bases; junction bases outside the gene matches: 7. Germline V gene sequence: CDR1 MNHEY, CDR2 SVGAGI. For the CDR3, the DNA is TGTGCCAGCGGCTGGGGACAGGGGCTTCAGCCCCAGCATTTT. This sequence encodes CASGWGQGLQPQHF.

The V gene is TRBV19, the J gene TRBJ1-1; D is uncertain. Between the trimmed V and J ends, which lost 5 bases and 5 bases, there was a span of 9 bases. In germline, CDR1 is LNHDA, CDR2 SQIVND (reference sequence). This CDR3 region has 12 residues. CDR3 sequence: CASSVGGTEAFF. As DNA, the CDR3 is TGTGCCAGTAGTGTGGGCGGGACTGAAGCTTTCTTT.

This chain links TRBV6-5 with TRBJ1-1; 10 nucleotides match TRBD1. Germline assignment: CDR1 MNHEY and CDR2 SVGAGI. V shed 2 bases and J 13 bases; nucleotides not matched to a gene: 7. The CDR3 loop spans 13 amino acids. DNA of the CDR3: TGTGCCAGCAGTTACCTTCGGGGACAGGGGTTTTTCTTT. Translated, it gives CASSYLRGQGFFF.

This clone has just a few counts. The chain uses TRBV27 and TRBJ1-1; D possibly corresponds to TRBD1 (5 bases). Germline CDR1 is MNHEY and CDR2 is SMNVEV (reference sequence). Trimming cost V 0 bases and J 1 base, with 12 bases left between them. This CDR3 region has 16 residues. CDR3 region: CASSLSGFRENTEAFF. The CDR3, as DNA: TGTGCCAGCAGTTTATCAGGATTCAGGGAGAACACTGAAGCTTTCTTT.

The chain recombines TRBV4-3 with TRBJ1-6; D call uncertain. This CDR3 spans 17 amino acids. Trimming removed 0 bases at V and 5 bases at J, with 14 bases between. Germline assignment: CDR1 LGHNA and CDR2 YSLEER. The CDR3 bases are TGCGCCAGCAGCCAAGAGCTTCACAGCTCGAATAATTCACCCCTCCACTTT. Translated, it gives CASSQELHSSNNSPLHF.

As DNA, the CDR3 is TGCGCCAGGAGGACAGGGGGCCTGGATGCTTTCTTT. Its protein product is CARRTGGLDAFF. The chain employs TRBV10-2 and TRBJ1-1, with 11 positions matching TRBD1. V shed 9 bases and J 11 bases; nucleotides not matched to a gene: 8. CDR1 WSHSY and CDR2 SAAADI come from the germline V gene. The length of the CDR3 is 12 residues.

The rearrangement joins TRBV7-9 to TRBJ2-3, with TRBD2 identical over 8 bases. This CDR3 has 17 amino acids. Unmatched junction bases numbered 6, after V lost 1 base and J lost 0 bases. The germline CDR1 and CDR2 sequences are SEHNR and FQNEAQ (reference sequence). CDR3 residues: CASSLVSGGTSTDTQYF. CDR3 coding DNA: TGTGCCAGCAGCTTAGTCTCGGGGGGGACTAGCACAGATACGCAGTATTTT.

The CDR3 protein is CASSETGRETQYF. CDR3 nucleotides: TGTGCCAGCAGTGAGACAGGGCGGGAGACCCAGTACTTC. The chain recombines TRBV6-1 with TRBJ2-5, with TRBD1 identical over 7 bases. Germline V lookup: CDR1 MNHNS, CDR2 SASEGT. V gave up 3 bases and J gave up 5 bases; unmatched junction bases: 3. This CDR3 has 13 amino acids.

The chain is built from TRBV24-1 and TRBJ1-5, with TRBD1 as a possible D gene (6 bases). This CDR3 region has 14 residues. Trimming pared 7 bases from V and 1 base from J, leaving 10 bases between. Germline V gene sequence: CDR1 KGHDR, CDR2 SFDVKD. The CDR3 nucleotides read TGTGCCACCAGCATCGACAGGAGCAATCAGCCCCAGCATTTT. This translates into CATSIDRSNQPQHF.

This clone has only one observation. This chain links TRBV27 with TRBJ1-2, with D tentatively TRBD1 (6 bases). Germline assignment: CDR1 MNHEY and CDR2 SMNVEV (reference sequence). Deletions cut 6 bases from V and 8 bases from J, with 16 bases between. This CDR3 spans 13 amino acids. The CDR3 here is CASSLRQGSGYTF. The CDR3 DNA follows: TGTGCCAGCAGCCTGAGGCAGGGGTCCGGCTACACCTTC.

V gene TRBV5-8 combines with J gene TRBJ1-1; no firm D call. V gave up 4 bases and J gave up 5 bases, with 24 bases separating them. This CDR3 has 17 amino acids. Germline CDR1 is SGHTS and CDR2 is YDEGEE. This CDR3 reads CASSTNSEGLVGTEAFF. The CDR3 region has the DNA TGTGCCAGCAGCACCAATTCGGAGGGCTTGGTAGGGACTGAAGCTTTCTTT. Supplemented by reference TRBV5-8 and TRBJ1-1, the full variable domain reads EAGVTQSPTHLIKTRGQQATLRCSPISGHTSVYWYQQALGLGLQFLLWYDEGEERNRGNFPPRFSGRQFPNYSSELNVNALELEDSALYLCASSTNSEGLVGTEAFFGQGTRLTVV.

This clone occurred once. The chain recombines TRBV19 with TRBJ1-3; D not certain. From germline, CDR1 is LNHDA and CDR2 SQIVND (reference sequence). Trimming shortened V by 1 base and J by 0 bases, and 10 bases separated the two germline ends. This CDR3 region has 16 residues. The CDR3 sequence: CASSIGGGSSGNTIYF. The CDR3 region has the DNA TGTGCCAGTAGTATAGGAGGCGGGTCCTCTGGAAACACCATATATTTT.

The DNA for the CDR3 is TGTGCCAGCAGCTTAGACAACAGAGATAATGAAAAACTGTTTTTT. Amino acid sequence: CASSLDNRDNEKLFF. The V and J genes are TRBV11-3 and TRBJ1-4; D call uncertain. Trimming shortened V by 0 bases and J by 4 bases, and 9 bases separated the two germline ends. Germline V gives CDR1 SGHNT, CDR2 YENEEA. CDR3 length: 15 residues.

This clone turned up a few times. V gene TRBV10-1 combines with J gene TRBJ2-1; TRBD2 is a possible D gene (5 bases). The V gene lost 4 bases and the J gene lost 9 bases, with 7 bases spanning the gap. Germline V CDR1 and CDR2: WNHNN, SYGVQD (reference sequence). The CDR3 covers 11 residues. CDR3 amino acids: CASSGAGEQFF. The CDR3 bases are TGCGCCAGCAGTGGTGCGGGTGAGCAGTTCTTC.

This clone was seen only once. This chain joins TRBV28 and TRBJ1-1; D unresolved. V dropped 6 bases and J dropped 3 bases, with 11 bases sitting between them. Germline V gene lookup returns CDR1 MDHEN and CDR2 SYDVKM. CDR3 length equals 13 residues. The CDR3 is CASSPPSYTEAFF. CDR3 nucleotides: TGTGCCAGCAGCCCACCGAGTTACACTGAAGCTTTCTTT.

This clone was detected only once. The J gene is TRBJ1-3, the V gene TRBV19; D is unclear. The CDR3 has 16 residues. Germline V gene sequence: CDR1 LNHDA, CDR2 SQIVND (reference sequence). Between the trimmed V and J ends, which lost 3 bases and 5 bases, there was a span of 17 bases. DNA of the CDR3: TGTGCCAGTAGTATGCGACCCGAGGTGATACGAAACACCATATATTTT. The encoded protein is CASSMRPEVIRNTIYF.

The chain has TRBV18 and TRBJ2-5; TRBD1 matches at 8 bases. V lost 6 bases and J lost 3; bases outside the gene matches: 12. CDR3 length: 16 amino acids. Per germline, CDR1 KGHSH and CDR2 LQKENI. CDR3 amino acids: CASSPSTGVYEETQYF. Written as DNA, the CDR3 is TGTGCCAGCTCCCCCTCGACAGGGGTCTATGAAGAGACCCAGTACTTC.

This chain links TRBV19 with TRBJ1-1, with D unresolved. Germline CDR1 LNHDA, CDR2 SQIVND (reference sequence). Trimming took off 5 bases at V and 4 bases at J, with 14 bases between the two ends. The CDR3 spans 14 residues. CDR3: CASSLRVSSTEAFF. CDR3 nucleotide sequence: TGTGCCAGTAGTCTCCGGGTGTCAAGCACTGAAGCTTTCTTT. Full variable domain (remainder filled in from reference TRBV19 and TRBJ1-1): DGGITQSPKYLFRKEGQNVTLSCEQNLNHDAMYWYRQDPGQGLRLIYYSQIVNDFQKGDIAEGYSVSREKKESFPLTVTSAQKNPTAFYLCASSLRVSSTEAFFGQGTRLTVV.

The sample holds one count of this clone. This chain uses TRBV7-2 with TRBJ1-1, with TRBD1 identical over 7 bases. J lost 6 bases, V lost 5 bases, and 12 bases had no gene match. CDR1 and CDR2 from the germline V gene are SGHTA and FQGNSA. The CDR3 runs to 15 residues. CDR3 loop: CASSRSSQGGAEAFF. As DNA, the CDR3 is TGTGCCAGCAGCCGTTCATCGCAAGGGGGCGCTGAAGCTTTCTTT.

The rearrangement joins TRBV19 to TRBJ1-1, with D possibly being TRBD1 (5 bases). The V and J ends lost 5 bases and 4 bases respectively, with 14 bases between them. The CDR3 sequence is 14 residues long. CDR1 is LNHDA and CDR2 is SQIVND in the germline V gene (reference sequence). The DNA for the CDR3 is TGTGCCAGTAGTCCCAGGGTCACGAGCACTGAAGCTTTCTTT. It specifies CASSPRVTSTEAFF.

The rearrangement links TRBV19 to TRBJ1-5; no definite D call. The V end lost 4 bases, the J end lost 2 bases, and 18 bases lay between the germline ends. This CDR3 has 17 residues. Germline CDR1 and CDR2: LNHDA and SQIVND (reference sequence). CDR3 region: CASSNPSINSGNQPQHF. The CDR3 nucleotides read TGTGCCAGTAGTAACCCCTCAATCAATTCAGGCAATCAGCCCCAGCATTTT.

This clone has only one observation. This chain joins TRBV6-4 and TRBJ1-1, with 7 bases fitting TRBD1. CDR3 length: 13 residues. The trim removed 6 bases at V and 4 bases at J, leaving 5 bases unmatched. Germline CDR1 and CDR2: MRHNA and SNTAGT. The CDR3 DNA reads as TGTGCCAGCAGCCTGACAGGGACCACTGAAGCTTTCTTT. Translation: CASSLTGTTEAFF.

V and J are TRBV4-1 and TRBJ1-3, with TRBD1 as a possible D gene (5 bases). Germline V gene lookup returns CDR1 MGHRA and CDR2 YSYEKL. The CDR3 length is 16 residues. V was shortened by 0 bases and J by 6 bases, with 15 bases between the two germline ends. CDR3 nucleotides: TGCGCCAGCAGCCAAGATGATCGCAGGGTTGAAAACACCATATATTTT. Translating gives CASSQDDRRVENTIYF.